This is a list of T cell receptor beta chains from one sample in a study of technical replicates of blood from a handful of donors. The table came from immunoSEQ multiplex PCR; TCRdb's copy has only in-frame clones and leaves some out. The sample consists of some 93,000 clones, about 95% of them appearing once. The sample taken for sequencing was T cells isolated from PBMCs. These receptors came from a human donor in good health. Each CDR3 is given with its conserved first and last residue. The D gene is left open where the match is weak. Clone size is not always given. Where it is, it says once, few, many or a class for expanded clones.

D	size	V	J	CDR3	DNA
-	-	TRBV9	TRBJ1-1	CASSVDPVMNTEAFF	TGTGCCAGCAGCGTAGACCCGGTTATGAACACTGAAGCTTTCTTT
TRBD2	-	TRBV14	TRBJ2-7	CASAIQAYQRGNSYEQYF	TGTGCCAGCGCAATACAGGCCTACCAGCGGGGGAACTCCTACGAGCAGTACTTC
TRBD1	-	TRBV6-5	TRBJ2-1	CATDRAGLGEQFF	TGTGCCACTGACAGGGCCGGGTTGGGTGAGCAGTTCTTC
-	-	TRBV2	TRBJ2-7	CASCPPRAYEQYF	TGTGCCAGCTGTCCACCAAGAGCCTACGAGCAGTACTTC
-	-	TRBV7-9	TRBJ1-2	CASSLVYGTNYGYTF	TGTGCCAGCAGCTTAGTATATGGTACAAACTATGGCTACACCTTC
-	-	TRBV13	TRBJ2-1	CASSLDETVTNEQFF	TGTGCCAGCAGCTTAGATGAGACAGTAACCAATGAGCAGTTCTTC
-	-	TRBV18	TRBJ2-2	CASSPSVNTGELFF	TGTGCCAGCTCACCATCCGTCAACACCGGGGAGCTGTTTTTT
TRBD2	-	TRBV2	TRBJ2-1	CASSPLEASGDYNEQFF	TGTGCCAGCAGCCCCCTGGAGGCTAGCGGAGACTACAATGAGCAGTTCTTC
-	-	TRBV6-5	TRBJ1-6	CASRSQLNSPLHF	TGTGCCAGCAGATCACAGCTCAATTCACCCCTCCACTTT
TRBD2	-	TRBV5-1	TRBJ2-3	CASSLVSLFTGGTQYF	TGCGCCAGCAGCTTGGTTTCTCTCTTCACGGGGGGTACGCAGTATTTT
TRBD2	-	TRBV9	TRBJ2-3	CASSPGLAIADTQYF	TGTGCCAGCAGCCCTGGACTAGCGATCGCAGATACGCAGTATTTT
TRBD1	-	TRBV28	TRBJ1-1	CASSQVQGGATEAFF	TGTGCCAGCAGCCAAGTACAGGGGGGGGCCACTGAAGCTTTCTTT
TRBD1	-	TRBV19	TRBJ1-2	CASTPDRDTNYGYTF	TGTGCCAGTACCCCTGACAGGGATACAAACTATGGCTACACCTTC
-	-	TRBV29-1	TRBJ2-6	CSAITFSGANVLTF	TGCAGCGCTATCACCTTTTCTGGGGCCAACGTCCTGACTTTC
-	-	TRBV29-1	TRBJ1-1	CSAEDGNTEAFF	TGCAGCGCCGAAGATGGCAACACTGAAGCTTTCTTT
TRBD2	-	TRBV12-5	TRBJ2-3	CASGLGLAGSTDTQYF	TGTGCTAGTGGTTTGGGACTAGCGGGGAGCACAGATACGCAGTATTTT
TRBD1	-	TRBV5-8	TRBJ1-5	CASSLNRGDDQPQHF	TGTGCCAGCAGCTTGAACAGGGGGGATGATCAGCCCCAGCATTTT
-	-	TRBV6-4	TRBJ2-1	CASSDQASFDEQFF	TGTGCCAGCAGTGACCAGGCTAGCTTCGATGAGCAGTTCTTC
TRBD2	-	TRBV7-2	TRBJ2-7	CASSLAGGAYEQYF	TGTGCCAGCAGCCTGGCGGGAGGGGCCTACGAGCAGTACTTC
TRBD1	once	TRBV5-3	TRBJ1-3	CARSSQGAKWDTIYF	TGTGCCAGAAGCTCCCAGGGGGCGAAGTGGGACACCATATATTTT
-	-	TRBV6-6	TRBJ2-3	CASSRGGPRDTQYF	TGTGCCAGCAGCCGCGGCGGTCCGCGAGATACGCAGTATTTT
-	-	TRBV6-5	TRBJ1-1	CASSYYVSGEAFF	TGTGCCAGCAGTTACTATGTTTCAGGAGAAGCTTTCTTT
-	-	TRBV29-1	TRBJ1-2	CSALSGGVQANYGYTF	TGCAGCGCCCTCAGCGGTGGAGTACAAGCTAACTATGGCTACACCTTC
-	-	TRBV10-3	TRBJ2-2	CAISTGNTGELFF	TGTGCCATCAGCACAGGGAACACCGGGGAGCTGTTTTTT
-	-	TRBV5-5	TRBJ1-5	CASSLEGRDQPQHF	TGTGCCAGCAGCTTGGAGGGGAGGGATCAGCCCCAGCATTTT
TRBD1	-	TRBV5-1	TRBJ1-1	CASSPRLEQGDTEAFF	TGCGCCAGCAGCCCACGACTGGAGCAGGGGGACACTGAAGCTTTCTTT
TRBD2	-	TRBV11-2	TRBJ2-7	CASSLGTSGSRAEQYF	TGTGCCAGCAGCCTCGGGACTAGCGGGAGTCGGGCCGAGCAGTACTTC
TRBD1	-	TRBV27	TRBJ2-7	CASRPSQGTGPTYEQYF	TGTGCCAGCAGGCCGAGTCAGGGGACAGGGCCGACCTACGAGCAGTACTTC
TRBD1	-	TRBV10-1	TRBJ1-3	CASSKDREGGNTIYF	TGCGCCAGCAGTAAGGACAGGGAAGGTGGAAACACCATATATTTT
-	-	TRBV6-1	TRBJ2-2	CASSERRGNTGELFF	TGTGCCAGCAGTGAAAGGAGAGGGAACACCGGGGAGCTGTTTTTT
TRBD2	-	TRBV5-1	TRBJ2-3	CASRPFGSGRPDTQYF	TGCGCCAGCAGGCCCTTCGGGAGCGGGAGACCGGATACGCAGTATTTT
-	-	TRBV6-5	TRBJ1-2	CASRSLGLGSYGYTF	TGTGCCAGCAGGTCTCTCGGCCTGGGGAGCTATGGCTACACCTTC
TRBD1	once	TRBV28	TRBJ1-4	CASSLRTGRTPTNEKLFF	TGTGCCAGCAGTCTCCGGACAGGGCGGACCCCAACTAATGAAAAACTGTTTTTT
TRBD2	-	TRBV19	TRBJ2-2	CASSQLAGRSNTGELFF	TGTGCCAGTAGTCAACTAGCGGGACGGTCGAACACCGGGGAGCTGTTTTTT
TRBD2	-	TRBV18	TRBJ2-7	CASSPWRELSYEQYF	TGTGCCAGCTCACCCTGGCGGGAGCTTTCCTACGAGCAGTACTTC
-	-	TRBV19	TRBJ2-5	CASSDNGQQETQYF	TGTGCCAGTAGCGATAACGGACAGCAAGAGACCCAGTACTTC
-	-	TRBV7-8	TRBJ1-3	CASSLTGAGNTIYF	TGTGCCAGCAGCTTGACAGGCGCTGGAAACACCATATATTTT
-	-	TRBV5-1	TRBJ2-7	CASSLGQLYLEQYF	TGCGCCAGCAGCTTAGGACAGCTGTATTTAGAGCAGTACTTC
TRBD1	-	TRBV30	TRBJ1-5	CAWSVGQGEQPQHF	TGTGCCTGGAGTGTGGGACAGGGAGAACAGCCCCAGCATTTT
TRBD2	-	TRBV11-3	TRBJ2-1	CASSLVGTSSYNEQFF	TGTGCCAGCAGCTTAGTTGGGACTAGCTCCTACAATGAGCAGTTCTTC
-	-	TRBV5-1	TRBJ2-3	CASSLDPGSPDTQYF	TGCGCCAGCAGCTTGGATCCGGGATCGCCAGATACGCAGTATTTT
-	-	TRBV14	TRBJ2-2	CASSPKGHPNTGELFF	TGTGCCAGCAGCCCAAAGGGACATCCGAACACCGGGGAGCTGTTTTTT
TRBD1	-	TRBV28	TRBJ1-1	CASSPRTGVGTEAFF	TGTGCCAGCAGTCCTAGGACAGGGGTTGGCACTGAAGCTTTCTTT
TRBD2	-	TRBV4-2	TRBJ2-1	CASSQEPSGSEYNEQFF	TGTGCCAGCAGCCAAGAACCTAGCGGGAGTGAGTACAATGAGCAGTTCTTC
-	-	TRBV5-6	TRBJ1-2	CASSLSEMRYTF	TGTGCCAGCAGCTTGTCCGAGATGCGCTACACCTTC
TRBD2	-	TRBV28	TRBJ2-3	CASFSGGLIRDTQYF	TGTGCCAGCTTTAGCGGGGGCTTGATTCGGGATACGCAGTATTTT
TRBD1	-	TRBV4-1	TRBJ1-5	CASSQRGQGAGGQPQHF	TGCGCCAGCAGCCAAAGAGGACAGGGGGCGGGGGGTCAGCCCCAGCATTTT